A single TCR beta chain is shown here with its context. The sample is drawn from a study of OX40 agonist ivuxolimab in advanced cancers. Libraries were prepared by immunoSEQ multiplex PCR; TCRdb keeps only in-frame clonotypes and omits some of them. The sample includes about 94,000 clones, roughly 91% of them seen just once. Looked up from germline, CDR1 is SNHLY and CDR2 is FYNNEI. The CDR3 is 15 residues long. V was clipped by 6 bases and J by 2 bases; unmatched bases: 5. The sample in question was CD4+ or CD8+ T cells sorted from blood, obtained in a trial of the OX40 agonist ivuxolimab. This chain connects TRBV2 to TRBJ2-3; 10 nucleotides align to TRBD2. This TCR derives from an adult with an advanced solid tumor such as melanoma, head and neck, liver or kidney cancer. CDR3 sequence: CASSPAGGYTDTQYF. The CDR3 bases are TGTGCCAGCAGCCCAGCGGGGGGGTACACAGATACGCAGTATTTT.